This T cell receptor (beta chain) appears in the sequencing data of a study of cytomegalovirus exposure and HLA in healthy donors. The donors gave bone marrow, and they were healthy. Donors were nominally healthy when sampled, though unrecorded immune exposures were likely. It was with 60 Vbeta and 13 Jbeta primers that the PCR ran. Libraries were prepared by immunoSEQ multiplex PCR; TCRdb keeps only in-frame clonotypes and omits some of them. Among about 190,000 clones listed, 75% to 80% were seen once. Study-level points and caveats: The listing of about 150 TCR beta chains classed them as cytomegalovirus-associated. Sequence variants that were highly shared formed a cluster that was likely a sequencing artifact.

In regard to this clone: Antigen: not known.

Trimming took off 7 bases at V and 1 base at J, with 14 bases between the two ends. The CDR3 sequence is 15 residues long. Germline-derived CDR1 and CDR2 are MNHEY and SMNVEV (reference sequence). This clonotype was obtained from a woman between 25 and 40 years old in good health and CMV-seropositive. Sequencing input: PBMCs. This chain uses TRBV27 with TRBJ1-5, with a possible D match to TRBD1 (6 bases). The CDR3 region has the DNA TGTGCCAGCATGATACAGGGTAGGAGCAATCAGCCCCAGCATTTT. As protein: CASMIQGRSNQPQHF.